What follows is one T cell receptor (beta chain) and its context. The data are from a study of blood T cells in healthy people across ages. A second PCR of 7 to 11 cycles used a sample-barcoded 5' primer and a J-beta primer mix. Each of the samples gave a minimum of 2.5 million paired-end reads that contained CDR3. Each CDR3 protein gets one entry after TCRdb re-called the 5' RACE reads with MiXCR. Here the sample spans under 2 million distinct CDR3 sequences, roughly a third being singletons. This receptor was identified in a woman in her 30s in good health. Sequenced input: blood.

In DNA, the CDR3 is TGTGCCAGCAGCACCCTCCCCTACAATGAGCAGTTCTTC. Its translation: CASSTLPYNEQFF. V usage is TRBV7-2 and J usage is TRBJ2-1; D is unclear. V was clipped by 5 bases and J by 2 bases, with 7 bases between them. CDR1 SGHTA and CDR2 FQGNSA come from the germline V gene. This CDR3 spans 13 amino acids.